This T cell receptor beta chain appears in the sequencing data of a study of early T cells in non-severe SARS-CoV-2 infection. Looking at the study overall: Chains stayed unpaired after sequencing of bulk RNA from unsorted whole blood.

Germline lookup yields CDR1 MNHEY and CDR2 SMNVEV (reference sequence). Trimming shortened V by 0 bases and J by 7 bases, and 4 bases separated the two germline ends. The length of the CDR3 is 13 residues. Study-level points and caveats: VDJdb-based matching was biased toward anti-spike CD8 responses and missed private and CD4 specificities.

The TCR library protocol attached unique molecular identifiers to the individual cDNA molecules. Each CDR3 protein gets one entry after TCRdb re-called the 5' RACE reads with MiXCR. The sample has 20,000 to 30,000 distinct CDR3 sequences, around 4% seen once; the top ten hold approximately 4%. In its sample, this clonotype was seen many times. Its antigen remains unknown. The sequencing input was whole blood. This sequence originates from an adult who was a healthcare worker with PCR-confirmed SARS-CoV-2 infection or an uninfected control (not recorded which). The chain links TRBV27 to TRBJ1-6; no clear D gene. CDR3 in DNA: TGTGCCAGCAGTTTATCGGAGAATTCACCCCTCCACTTT. Translating it yields CASSLSENSPLHF.